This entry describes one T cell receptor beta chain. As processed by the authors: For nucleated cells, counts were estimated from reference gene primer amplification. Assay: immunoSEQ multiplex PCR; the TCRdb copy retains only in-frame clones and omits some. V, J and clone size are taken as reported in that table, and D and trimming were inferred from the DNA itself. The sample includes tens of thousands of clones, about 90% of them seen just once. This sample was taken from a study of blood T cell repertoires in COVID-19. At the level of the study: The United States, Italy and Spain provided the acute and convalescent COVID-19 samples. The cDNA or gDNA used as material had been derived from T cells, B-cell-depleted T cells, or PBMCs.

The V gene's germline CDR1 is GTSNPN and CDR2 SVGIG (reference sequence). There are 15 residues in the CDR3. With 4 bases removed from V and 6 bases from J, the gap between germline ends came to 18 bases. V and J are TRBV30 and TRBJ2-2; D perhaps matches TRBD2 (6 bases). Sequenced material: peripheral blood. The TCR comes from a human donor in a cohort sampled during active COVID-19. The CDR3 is CAWNDGGTRPGELFF. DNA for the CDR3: TGTGCCTGGAATGACGGGGGTACACGACCCGGGGAGCTGTTTTTT.